This TCR beta chain was obtained from a study of T cell repertoires in cytomegalovirus infection. Study-wide context: In public TCR beta signatures, there were indications of both CMV infection and matching HLA type. Overall study findings and caveats: Individuals carrying CMV plus the relevant HLA were identified by cumulative frequency of public TCR beta families. HLA-C-restricted, CMV-specific TCR beta clonotypes were dominant ex vivo.

TCRdb independently ran MiXCR on the reads; one entry per CDR3 protein. The profile covers about 450,000 distinct CDR3 sequences, with roughly a third appearing a single time and approximately 13% taken by the ten largest. To note about this clonotype: Its cognate antigen is unknown. This sequence may be a read error, since a much larger clone differs from it by one base.

V dropped 5 bases and J dropped 7 bases, with 18 bases sitting between them. This CDR3 is built from 16 residues. Germline CDR1 is SGHVS and CDR2 is FNYEAQ. The rearrangement uses TRBV7-6 and TRBJ1-6, with unresolved D. This receptor was taken from a human donor in good health (CMV status not recorded). Some clones in this sample may be carry-over from other donors' samples. Sequencing was carried out using PBMCs. For the CDR3, the DNA is TGTGCCAGCAGCGTAGACGTTGGCCCAGTCAATTCACCCCTCCACTTT. The encoded protein is CASSVDVGPVNSPLHF. Full variable domain (missing parts from reference TRBV7-6 and TRBJ1-6): GAGVSQSPRYKVTKRGQDVALRCDPISGHVSLYWYRQALGQGPEFLTYFNYEAQQDKSGLPNDRFSAERPEGSISTLTIQRTEQRDSAMYRCASSVDVGPVNSPLHFGNGTRLTVT.